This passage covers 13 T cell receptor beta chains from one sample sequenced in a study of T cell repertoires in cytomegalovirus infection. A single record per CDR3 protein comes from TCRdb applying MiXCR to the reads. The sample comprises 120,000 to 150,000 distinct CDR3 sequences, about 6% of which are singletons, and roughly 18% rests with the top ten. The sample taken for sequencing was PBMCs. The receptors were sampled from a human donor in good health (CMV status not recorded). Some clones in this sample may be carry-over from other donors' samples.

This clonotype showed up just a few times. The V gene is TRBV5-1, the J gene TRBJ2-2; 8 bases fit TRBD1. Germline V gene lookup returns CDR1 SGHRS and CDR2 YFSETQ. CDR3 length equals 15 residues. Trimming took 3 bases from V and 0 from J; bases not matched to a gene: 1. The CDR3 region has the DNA TGCGCCAGCAGCTGGACAGGGCCGAACACCGGGGAGCTGTTTTTT. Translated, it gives CASSWTGPNTGELFF. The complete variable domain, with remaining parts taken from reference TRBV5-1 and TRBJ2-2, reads KAGVTQTPRYLIKTRGQQVTLSCSPISGHRSVSWYQQTPGQGLQFLFEYFSETQRNKGNFPGRFSGRQFSNSRSEMNVSTLELGDSALYLCASSWTGPNTGELFFGEGSRLTVL.

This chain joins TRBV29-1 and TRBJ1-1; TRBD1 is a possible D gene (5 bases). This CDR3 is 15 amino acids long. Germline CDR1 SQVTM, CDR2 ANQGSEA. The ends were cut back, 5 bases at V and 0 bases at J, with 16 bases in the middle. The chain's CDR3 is CSVRSGAGMNTEAFF. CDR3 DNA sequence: TGCAGCGTTAGATCTGGGGCAGGAATGAACACTGAAGCTTTCTTT.

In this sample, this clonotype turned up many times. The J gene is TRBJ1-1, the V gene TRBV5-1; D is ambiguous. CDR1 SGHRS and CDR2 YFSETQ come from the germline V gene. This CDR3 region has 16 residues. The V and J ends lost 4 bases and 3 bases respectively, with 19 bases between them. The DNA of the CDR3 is TGCGCCAGCAGCCCACGAGTAGGGATTGATGACACTGAAGCTTTCTTT. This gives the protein CASSPRVGIDDTEAFF.

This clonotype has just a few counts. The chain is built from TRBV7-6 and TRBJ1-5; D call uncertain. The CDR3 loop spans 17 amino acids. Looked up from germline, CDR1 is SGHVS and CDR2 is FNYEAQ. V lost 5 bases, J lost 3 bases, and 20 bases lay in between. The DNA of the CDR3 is TGTGCCAGCAGCCACGCCGGAGGCCCAGGTATCAATCAGCCCCAGCATTTT. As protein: CASSHAGGPGINQPQHF.

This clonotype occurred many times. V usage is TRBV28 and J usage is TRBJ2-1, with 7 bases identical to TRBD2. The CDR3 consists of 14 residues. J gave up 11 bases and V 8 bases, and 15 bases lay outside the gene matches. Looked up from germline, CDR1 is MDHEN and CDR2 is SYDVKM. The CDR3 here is CASGYMGPRGKQFF. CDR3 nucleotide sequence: TGTGCCAGCGGATACATGGGTCCGCGGGGGAAGCAGTTCTTC.

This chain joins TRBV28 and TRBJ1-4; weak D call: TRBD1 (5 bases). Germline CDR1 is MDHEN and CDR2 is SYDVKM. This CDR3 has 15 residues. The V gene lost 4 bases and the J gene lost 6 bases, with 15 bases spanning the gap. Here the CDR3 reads CASSSGGRNDEKLFF. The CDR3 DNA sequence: TGTGCCAGCAGTTCTGGGGGTAGGAACGATGAAAAACTGTTTTTT.

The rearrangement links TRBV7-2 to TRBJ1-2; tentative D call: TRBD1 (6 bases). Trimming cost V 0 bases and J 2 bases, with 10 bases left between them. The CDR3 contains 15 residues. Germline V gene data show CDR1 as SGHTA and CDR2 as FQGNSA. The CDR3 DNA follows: TGTGCCAGCAGCTTAGCGTGGACAGAGAACTATGGCTACACCTTC. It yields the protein CASSLAWTENYGYTF.

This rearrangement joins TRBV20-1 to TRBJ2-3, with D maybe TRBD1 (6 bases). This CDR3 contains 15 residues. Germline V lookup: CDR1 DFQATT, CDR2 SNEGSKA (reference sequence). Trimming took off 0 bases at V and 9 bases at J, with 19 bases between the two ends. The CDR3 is CSARDPGAQGVTQYF. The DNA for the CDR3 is TGCAGTGCTAGAGACCCAGGGGCACAGGGAGTGACGCAGTATTTT.

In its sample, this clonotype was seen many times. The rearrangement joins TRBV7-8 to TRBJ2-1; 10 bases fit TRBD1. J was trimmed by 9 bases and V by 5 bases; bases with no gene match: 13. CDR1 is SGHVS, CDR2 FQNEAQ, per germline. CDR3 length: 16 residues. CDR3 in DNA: TGTGCCAGCAGCCCCTGGGCGGGACAGGGGAGCGGTGAGCAGTTCTTC. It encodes CASSPWAGQGSGEQFF.

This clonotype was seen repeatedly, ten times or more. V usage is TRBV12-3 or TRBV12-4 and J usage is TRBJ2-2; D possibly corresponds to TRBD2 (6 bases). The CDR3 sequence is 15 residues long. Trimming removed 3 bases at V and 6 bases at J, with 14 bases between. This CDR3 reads CASSFGRGRAGELFF. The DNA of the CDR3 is TGTGCCAGCAGTTTCGGGCGGGGTCGGGCCGGGGAGCTGTTTTTT.

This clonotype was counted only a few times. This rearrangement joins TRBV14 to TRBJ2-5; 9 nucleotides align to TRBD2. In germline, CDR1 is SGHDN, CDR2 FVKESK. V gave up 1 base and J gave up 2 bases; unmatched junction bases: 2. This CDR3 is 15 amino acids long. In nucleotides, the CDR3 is TGTGCCAGCAGCCAAGGAGCGGGGGGACAAGAGACCCAGTACTTC. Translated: CASSQGAGGQETQYF.

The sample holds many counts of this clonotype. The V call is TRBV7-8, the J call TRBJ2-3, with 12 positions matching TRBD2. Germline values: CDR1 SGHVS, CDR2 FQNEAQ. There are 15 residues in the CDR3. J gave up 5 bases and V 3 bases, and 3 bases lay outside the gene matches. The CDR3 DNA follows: TGTGCCAGCAGCTTTGCTAGCGGGGGGGGAGATACGCAGTATTTT. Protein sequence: CASSFASGGGDTQYF. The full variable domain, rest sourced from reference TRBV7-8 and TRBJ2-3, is GAGVSQSPRYKVAKRGQDVALRCDPISGHVSLFWYQQALGQGPEFLTYFQNEAQLDKSGLPSDRFFAERPEGSVSTLKIQRTQQEDSAVYLCASSFASGGGDTQYFGPGTRLTVL.

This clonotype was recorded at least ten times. CDR3 bases: TGTGCCAGCAGCCTACAGGGGTTACGGACAGATACGCAGTATTTT. It specifies CASSLQGLRTDTQYF. The chain has TRBV7-2 and TRBJ2-3, with 7 bases lining up with TRBD1. The V and J ends lost 5 bases and 3 bases, in that order; junction bases with no gene match: 8. The CDR3 length is 15 residues. Germline V CDR1 and CDR2: SGHTA, FQGNSA.